These 26 T cell receptor beta chains share one sample of origin, sequenced in a study of molecular identifiers for immune sequencing clone quantification. A single record per CDR3 protein comes from TCRdb applying MiXCR to the PCR reads. The sample shows some 580,000 distinct CDR3 sequences, approximately 24% of them seen only once. Sequencing input: naive CD8+ T cells from blood, with Jurkat cell RNA spiked in. Subset in this sample: FACS-sorted CD8+CD4-CCR7+CD45RA+ naive T cells. The receptors here all came from a human donor in good health. Some libraries in this study had Jurkat cell RNA spiked in.

The chain has TRBV12-3 or TRBV12-4 and TRBJ2-3; D ambiguous. This CDR3 comprises 15 residues. V lost 4 bases to trimming and J lost 0 bases, with 11 bases between them. DNA of the CDR3: TGTGCCAGCAGTTCGAGGCTCGACAGCACAGATACGCAGTATTTT. This codes for CASSSRLDSTDTQYF.

This clonotype was counted many times. The chain recombines TRBV4-1 with TRBJ1-2; D gene ambiguous. Germline CDR1 and CDR2: MGHRA and YSYEKL. Trimming left V 1 base short and J 0 bases short, with 9 bases between. The CDR3 length is 15 residues. The CDR3 region has the DNA TGCGCCAGCAGCCAAGGACTTTCATCTAACTATGGCTACACCTTC. Protein product: CASSQGLSSNYGYTF.

This clonotype was counted ten times or more. The chain uses TRBV20-1 and TRBJ2-4; TRBD1 agrees at 7 bases. CDR3 length: 15 amino acids. The V gene end was trimmed by 0 bases and the J gene end by 3 bases; junction bases not matched to a gene: 5. Per the germline V gene, CDR1 is DFQATT and CDR2 is SNEGSKA (reference sequence). The CDR3 here is CSARDEGTVKNIQYF. CDR3 nucleotides: TGCAGTGCTAGAGATGAAGGGACAGTCAAAAACATTCAGTACTTC.

For the CDR3, the DNA is TGTGCCTGGAGGGAGTTAAGCACCGGGGAGCTGTTTTTT. Translated, it gives CAWRELSTGELFF. The chain employs TRBV30 and TRBJ2-2; D is uncertain. The V gene lost 3 bases and the J gene lost 4 bases, with 9 bases spanning the gap. Germline V CDR1 and CDR2: GTSNPN, SVGIG (reference sequence). The CDR3 length is 13 residues.

This clonotype was seen at least ten times. The gene calls are TRBV2 and TRBJ1-5; D not resolved. CDR3 length: 14 residues. V gave up 3 bases and J gave up 7 bases, with 13 bases separating them. Germline V lookup: CDR1 SNHLY, CDR2 FYNNEI. This CDR3 reads CASSDDGPRQPQHF. CDR3 bases: TGTGCCAGCAGTGACGATGGCCCCAGGCAGCCCCAGCATTTT.

This clonotype was seen repeatedly, ten times or more. The CDR3 protein is CASGEQYSGNTIYF. The CDR3, as DNA: TGCGCCAGCGGCGAACAGTACTCTGGAAACACCATATATTTT. J is TRBJ1-3 and V is TRBV4-1, with D unresolved. This CDR3 contains 14 residues. Germline lookup yields CDR1 MGHRA and CDR2 YSYEKL. Trimming removed 8 bases from V and 0 bases from J, with 11 bases in between.

V gene TRBV5-6 combines with J gene TRBJ2-1, with D unresolved. The CDR3 covers 13 residues. The germline V gene has CDR1 SGHDT and CDR2 YYEEEE. V dropped 7 bases and J dropped 5 bases, with 13 bases sitting between them. The CDR3 region is CASEGDLNNEQFF. In DNA, the CDR3 is TGTGCCAGCGAAGGCGACCTTAACAATGAGCAGTTCTTC. Complete variable domain (other parts from reference TRBV5-6 and TRBJ2-1): DAGVTQSPTHLIKTRGQQVTLRCSPKSGHDTVSWYQQALGQGPQFIFQYYEEEERQRGNFPDRFSGHQFPNYSSELNVNALLLGDSALYLCASEGDLNNEQFFGPGTRLTVL.

This clonotype was detected ten times or more. The chain links TRBV19 to TRBJ2-2; unclear D gene. CDR1 and CDR2 from the germline V gene are LNHDA and SQIVND (reference sequence). The ends were cut back, 6 bases at V and 6 bases at J, with 8 bases in the middle. The length of the CDR3 is 12 residues. The CDR3 loop reads CASSRYAGELFF. In DNA form, the CDR3 reads TGTGCCAGTAGCAGGTACGCCGGGGAGCTGTTTTTT. The whole variable domain, filled in from reference TRBV19 and TRBJ2-2, reads DGGITQSPKYLFRKEGQNVTLSCEQNLNHDAMYWYRQDPGQGLRLIYYSQIVNDFQKGDIAEGYSVSREKKESFPLTVTSAQKNPTAFYLCASSRYAGELFFGEGSRLTVL.

This clonotype was observed at least ten times. The chain uses TRBV6-5 and TRBJ2-7; 9 positions agree with TRBD2. CDR3 size: 14 residues. Germline trimming cut 2 bases from V and 5 bases from J; bases unmatched to any gene: 4. Germline CDR1 and CDR2: MNHEY and SVGAGI. Here the CDR3 reads CASSYQREADEQYF. CDR3 DNA sequence: TGTGCCAGCAGTTACCAGCGGGAGGCTGACGAGCAGTACTTC.

The sample holds many counts of this clonotype. The chain is built from TRBV27 and TRBJ1-1; D remains unclear. Germline V lookup: CDR1 MNHEY, CDR2 SMNVEV (reference sequence). Trimming left V 2 bases short and J 1 base short, with 8 bases between. The CDR3 contains 14 residues. CDR3 DNA sequence: TGTGCCAGCAGTTTAGTTCCTCCGAACACTGAAGCTTTCTTT. Amino acid sequence: CASSLVPPNTEAFF.

The chain has TRBV29-1 and TRBJ2-1, with TRBD2 matching 15 bases. The germline V gene has CDR1 SQVTM and CDR2 ANQGSEA. CDR3 length equals 16 residues. Germline trimming cut 5 bases from V and 7 bases from J; bases unmatched to any gene: 9. CDR3 in DNA: TGCAGCGTTCCTGGACTAGCGGGAGGGCCAGGGAATGAGCAGTTCTTC. Its protein product is CSVPGLAGGPGNEQFF.

The sample holds many counts of this clonotype. The V gene is TRBV14, the J gene TRBJ2-3; TRBD2 aligns across 9 bases. The CDR3 contains 20 residues. From germline, CDR1 is SGHDN and CDR2 FVKESK. V lost 4 bases, J lost 7 bases, and 24 bases stayed unmatched. The DNA of the CDR3 is TGTGCCAGCAGCCCTATGGGGCTAGCGGGGAGGACTCGCCACTTAAATACGCAGTATTTT. Its translation: CASSPMGLAGRTRHLNTQYF.

This clonotype was found many times. This chain uses TRBV5-4 with TRBJ2-5, with a tentative D call TRBD1 (7 bases). V lost 3 bases, J lost 4 bases, and 19 bases lay in between. Germline CDR1 reads SGHNT; CDR2 reads YYREEE (reference sequence). The CDR3 sequence is 16 residues long. CDR3 in DNA: TGTGCCAGCAGCTGGCAGGGGGGATCGTTGGGAGAGACCCAGTACTTC. Its protein product is CASSWQGGSLGETQYF.

This clonotype was observed many times. The chain employs TRBV29-1 and TRBJ2-3, with D possibly called TRBD1 or TRBD2 (5 bases each). Germline V lookup: CDR1 SQVTM, CDR2 ANQGSEA. The CDR3 runs 12 residues. Trimming took off 4 bases at V and 2 bases at J, with 7 bases between the two ends. The CDR3 bases are TGCAGCGTTGGGGACCTCACAGATACGCAGTATTTT. Translated, it gives CSVGDLTDTQYF.

This clonotype was counted between two and nine times. The J gene is TRBJ2-7, the V gene TRBV13; TRBD1 is a possible D gene (5 bases). Trimming removed 3 bases at V and 2 bases at J, with 11 bases between. This CDR3 is 14 amino acids long. Germline values: CDR1 PRHDT, CDR2 FYEKMQ (reference sequence). The CDR3 DNA reads TGTGCCAGCAGCTTCTTAGGGGAAACCTACGAGCAGTACTTC. Translating it yields CASSFLGETYEQYF.

This clonotype was observed a handful of times. J is TRBJ2-2 and V is TRBV27; 8 nucleotides line up with TRBD1. The CDR3 is 14 residues long. Germline values: CDR1 MNHEY, CDR2 SMNVEV (reference sequence). The V and J ends lost 3 bases and 7 bases, in that order; junction bases with no gene match: 4. The CDR3 DNA reads as TGTGCCAGCAGTTTCAGGGGGCGGGACGGGGAGCTGTTTTTT. Its translation is CASSFRGRDGELFF.

Ten or more counts support this clonotype. The chain has TRBV19 and TRBJ2-3; 8 nucleotides match TRBD1. Germline values: CDR1 LNHDA, CDR2 SQIVND (reference sequence). V was clipped by 6 bases and J by 2 bases; unmatched bases: 10. The CDR3 is made up of 16 amino acids. The CDR3 DNA reads as TGTGCCAGTAGATCTACCGGGACAGGACCCACAGATACGCAGTATTTT. Translating it yields CASRSTGTGPTDTQYF.

This clonotype was detected a few times. The rearrangement links TRBV11-2 to TRBJ2-7, with unresolved D. The V end lost 0 bases, the J end lost 3 bases, and 9 bases lay between the germline ends. The CDR3 has 14 residues. Germline CDR1 and CDR2: SGHAT and FQNNGV. The CDR3 DNA reads TGTGCCAGCAGCTTAGATGGTGGGGACTACGAGCAGTACTTC. This codes for CASSLDGGDYEQYF.

Details on this clonotype: A read error is possible here, since a much larger clone lies one base away. The V and J genes are TRBV7-9 and TRBJ1-3; D is possibly TRBD1 (5 bases). The CDR3 runs to 15 residues. The germline CDR1 and CDR2 sequences are SEHNR and FQNEAQ (reference sequence). CDR3 bases: TGTGCCAGCAGCTCCCAGGGTTACTCTGGAAACACCGTATATTTT. It translates to CASSSQGYSGNTVYF.

This sequence joins TRBV30 and TRBJ1-3; TRBD1 might be the D (5 bases). This CDR3 has 17 amino acids. V was pared by 2 bases and J by 0 bases, with 17 bases between. CDR1 GTSNPN and CDR2 SVGIG come from the germline V gene (reference sequence). The CDR3: CAWSTTPQALSGNTIYF. The CDR3 DNA reads as TGTGCCTGGAGTACGACACCACAGGCACTCTCTGGAAACACCATATATTTT.

This chain's CDR3 is CASSRSRGPAYEQYF. The CDR3 bases are TGCGCCAGCAGCCGCAGCAGGGGGCCTGCCTACGAGCAGTACTTC. The V and J genes are TRBV4-3 and TRBJ2-7, with 8 bases fitting TRBD1. CDR1 and CDR2 from the germline V gene are LGHNA and YSLEER. This CDR3 contains 15 residues. Trimming at V came to 4 bases and at J to 2 bases, leaving 7 bases not matched to a gene.

In the case of this clonotype: The junction departs from the called germline gene at one end, perhaps through a read error. The chain is built from TRBV6-5 and TRBJ2-3, with D perhaps TRBD2 (6 bases). The CDR3 consists of 14 residues. The germline V gene encodes CDR1 MNHEY and CDR2 SVGAGI. The CDR3 DNA sequence: TGTGCCCGCAGTTTTTATGGGGAGGCCGATCCGCCGTATTTT. The encoded protein is CARSFYGEADPPYF.

The chain links TRBV6-2 or TRBV6-3 to TRBJ2-7; D is perhaps TRBD1 (5 bases). This CDR3 has 13 residues. V was cut by 4 bases and J by 2 bases, with 9 bases left in between. Germline lookup yields CDR1 MNHEY and CDR2 SVGEGT. CDR3 protein: CASSWLTAYEQYF. Here the CDR3 DNA reads TGTGCCAGCAGTTGGTTGACAGCCTACGAGCAGTACTTC.

Comments on this clonotype: One end of the junction is discordant with germline, which a read error may explain. This rearrangement joins TRBV18 to TRBJ2-7; the match to TRBD1 covers 7 bases. CDR3 length: 16 amino acids. Per germline, CDR1 KGHSH and CDR2 LQKENI. CDR3 sequence: CASSAPTARTGYEQYF. The CDR3 DNA is TGTGCCAGCTCAGCACCTACAGCGAGGACAGGCTACGAGCAGTACTTC.

This clonotype has a count of ten or more. This chain uses TRBV5-5 with TRBJ2-7; maybe TRBD2 (6 bases). The CDR3 runs to 16 residues. The ends were cut back, 3 bases at V and 3 bases at J, with 19 bases in the middle. The germline gives CDR1 SGHKS, CDR2 YYEKEE (reference sequence). The CDR3 is CASSWVLAGLDYEQYF. Here the CDR3 DNA reads TGTGCCAGCAGCTGGGTACTAGCTGGGTTAGACTACGAGCAGTACTTC. The full variable domain, completed using reference TRBV5-5 and TRBJ2-7, is DAGVTQSPTHLIKTRGQQVTLRCSPISGHKSVSWYQQVLGQGPQFIFQYYEKEERGRGNFPDRFSARQFPNYSSELNVNALLLGDSALYLCASSWVLAGLDYEQYFGPGTRLTVT.

This clonotype was observed a few times. The V call is TRBV6-2 or TRBV6-3, the J call TRBJ1-2; no clear D. V was pared by 6 bases and J by 6 bases, with 14 bases between. This CDR3 spans 13 amino acids. Germline assignment: CDR1 MNHEY and CDR2 SVGEGT. The CDR3 region is CASSYTSTNGYTF. Here the CDR3 DNA reads TGTGCCAGCAGCTACACGAGTACCAATGGCTACACCTTC.